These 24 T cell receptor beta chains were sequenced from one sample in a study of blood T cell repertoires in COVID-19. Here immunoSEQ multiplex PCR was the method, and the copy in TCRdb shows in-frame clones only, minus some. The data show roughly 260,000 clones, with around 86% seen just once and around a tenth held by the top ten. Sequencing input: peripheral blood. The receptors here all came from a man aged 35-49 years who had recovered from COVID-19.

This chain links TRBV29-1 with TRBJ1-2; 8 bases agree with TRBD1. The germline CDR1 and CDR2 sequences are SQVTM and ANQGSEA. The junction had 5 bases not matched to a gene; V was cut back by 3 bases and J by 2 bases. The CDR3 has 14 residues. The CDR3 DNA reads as TGCAGCGTTGACGGGACAGGAACCAACTATGGCTACACCTTC. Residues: CSVDGTGTNYGYTF. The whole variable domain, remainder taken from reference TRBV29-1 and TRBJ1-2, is SAVISQKPSRDICQRGTSLTIQCQVDSQVTMMFWYRQQPGQSLTLIATANQGSEATYESGFVIDKFPISRPNLTFSTLTVSNMSPEDSSIYLCSVDGTGTNYGYTFGSGTRLTVV.

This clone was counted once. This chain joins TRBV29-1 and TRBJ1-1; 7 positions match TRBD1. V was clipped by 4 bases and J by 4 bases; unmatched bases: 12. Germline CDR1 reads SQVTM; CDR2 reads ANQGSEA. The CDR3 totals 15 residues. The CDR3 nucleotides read TGCAGCGTTGCGGAGACAGGGTCGTGGCTCACTGAAGCTTTCTTT. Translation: CSVAETGSWLTEAFF.

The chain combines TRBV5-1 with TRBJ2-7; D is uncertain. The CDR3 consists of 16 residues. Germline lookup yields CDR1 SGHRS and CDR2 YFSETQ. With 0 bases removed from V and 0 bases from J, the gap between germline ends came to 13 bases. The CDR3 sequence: CASSLGIGWSSYEQYF. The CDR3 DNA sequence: TGCGCCAGCAGCTTGGGAATCGGGTGGAGCTCCTACGAGCAGTACTTC.

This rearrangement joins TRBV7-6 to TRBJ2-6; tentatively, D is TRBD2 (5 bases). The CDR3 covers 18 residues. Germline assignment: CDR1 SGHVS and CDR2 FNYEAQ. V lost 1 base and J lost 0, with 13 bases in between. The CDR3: CASSLVGRRSSGANVLTF. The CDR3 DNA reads TGTGCCAGCAGCTTAGTCGGGCGGAGGAGCTCTGGGGCCAACGTCCTGACTTTC.

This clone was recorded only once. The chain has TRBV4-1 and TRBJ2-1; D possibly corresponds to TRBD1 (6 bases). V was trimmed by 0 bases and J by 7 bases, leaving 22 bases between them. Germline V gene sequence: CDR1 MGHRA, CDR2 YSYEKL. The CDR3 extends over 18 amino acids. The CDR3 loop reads CASSQEGSIQQGKNEQFF. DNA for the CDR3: TGCGCCAGCAGCCAAGAGGGTTCCATACAACAGGGTAAAAATGAGCAGTTCTTC.

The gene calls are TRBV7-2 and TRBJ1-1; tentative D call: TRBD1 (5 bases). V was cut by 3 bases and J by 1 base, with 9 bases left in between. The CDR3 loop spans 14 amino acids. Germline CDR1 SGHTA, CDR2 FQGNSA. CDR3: CASSLSRANTEAFF. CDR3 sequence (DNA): TGTGCCAGCAGCTTGAGCAGGGCGAACACTGAAGCTTTCTTT.

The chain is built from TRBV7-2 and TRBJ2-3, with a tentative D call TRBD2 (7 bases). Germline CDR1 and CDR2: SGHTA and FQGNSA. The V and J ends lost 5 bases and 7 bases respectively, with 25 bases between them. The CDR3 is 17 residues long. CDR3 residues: CASSLGGRGKSGNTQYF. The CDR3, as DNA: TGTGCCAGCAGCCTGGGGGGGCGGGGAAAAAGTGGAAATACGCAGTATTTT.

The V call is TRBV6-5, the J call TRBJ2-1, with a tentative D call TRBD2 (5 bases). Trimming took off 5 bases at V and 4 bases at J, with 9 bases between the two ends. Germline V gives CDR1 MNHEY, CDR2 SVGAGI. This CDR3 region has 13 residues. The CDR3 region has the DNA TGTGCCAGCAGTCCCCCGGGGTACAATGAGCAGTTCTTC. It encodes CASSPPGYNEQFF.

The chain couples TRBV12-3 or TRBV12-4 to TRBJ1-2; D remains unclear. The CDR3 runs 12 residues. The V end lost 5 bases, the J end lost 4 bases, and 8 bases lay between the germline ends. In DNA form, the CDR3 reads TGTGCCAGCAGTCCAGGCTTCTATGGCTACACCTTC. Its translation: CASSPGFYGYTF.

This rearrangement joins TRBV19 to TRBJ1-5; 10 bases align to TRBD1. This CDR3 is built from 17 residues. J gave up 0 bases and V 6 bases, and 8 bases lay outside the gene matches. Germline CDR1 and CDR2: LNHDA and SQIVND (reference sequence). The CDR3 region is CASSDGTGAVSNQPQHF. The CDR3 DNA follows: TGTGCCAGTAGCGATGGGACAGGGGCCGTTAGCAATCAGCCCCAGCATTTT.

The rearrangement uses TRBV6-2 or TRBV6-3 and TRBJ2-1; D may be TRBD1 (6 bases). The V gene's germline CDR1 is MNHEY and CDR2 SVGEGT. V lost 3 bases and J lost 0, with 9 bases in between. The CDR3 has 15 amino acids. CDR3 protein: CASSYGTNSYNEQFF. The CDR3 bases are TGTGCCAGCAGTTATGGGACAAACTCCTACAATGAGCAGTTCTTC.

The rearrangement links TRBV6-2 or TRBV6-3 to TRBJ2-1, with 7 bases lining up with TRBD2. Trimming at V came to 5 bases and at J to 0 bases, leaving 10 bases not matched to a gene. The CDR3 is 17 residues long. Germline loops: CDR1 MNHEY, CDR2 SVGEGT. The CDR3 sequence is CASSTQSGASSYNEQFF. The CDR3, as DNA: TGTGCCAGCAGTACTCAGAGCGGGGCAAGCTCCTACAATGAGCAGTTCTTC.

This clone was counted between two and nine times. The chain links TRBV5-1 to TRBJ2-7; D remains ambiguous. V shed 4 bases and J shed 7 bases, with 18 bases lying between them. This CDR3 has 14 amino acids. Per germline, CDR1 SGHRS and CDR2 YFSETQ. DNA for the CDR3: TGCGCCAGCAGCCCGATCGGAGTCACGGATGAGCAGTACTTC. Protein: CASSPIGVTDEQYF.

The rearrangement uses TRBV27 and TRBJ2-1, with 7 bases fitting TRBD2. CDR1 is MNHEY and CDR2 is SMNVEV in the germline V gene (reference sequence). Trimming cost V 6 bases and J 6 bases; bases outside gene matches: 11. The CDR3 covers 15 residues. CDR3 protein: CASSPDRRGFNEQFF. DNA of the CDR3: TGTGCCAGCAGCCCCGATAGGCGGGGGTTCAATGAGCAGTTCTTC.

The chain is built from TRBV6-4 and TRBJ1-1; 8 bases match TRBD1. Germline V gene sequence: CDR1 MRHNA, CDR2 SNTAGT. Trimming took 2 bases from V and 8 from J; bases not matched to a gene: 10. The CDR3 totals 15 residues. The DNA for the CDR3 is TGTGCCAGCAGTGACCAAATGGGACAGGTGGGGGAAGCTTTCTTT. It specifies CASSDQMGQVGEAFF.

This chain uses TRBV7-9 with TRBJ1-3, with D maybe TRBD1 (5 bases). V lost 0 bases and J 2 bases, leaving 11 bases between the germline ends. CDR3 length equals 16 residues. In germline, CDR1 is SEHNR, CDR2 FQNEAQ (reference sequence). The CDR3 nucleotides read TGTGCCAGCAGCTTAGCCGACAGCCCTACTGGAAACACCATATATTTT. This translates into CASSLADSPTGNTIYF. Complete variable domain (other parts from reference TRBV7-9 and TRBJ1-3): DTGVSQNPRHKITKRGQNVTFRCDPISEHNRLYWYRQTLGQGPEFLTYFQNEAQLEKSRLLSDRFSAERPKGSFSTLEIQRTEQGDSAMYLCASSLADSPTGNTIYFGEGSWLTVV.

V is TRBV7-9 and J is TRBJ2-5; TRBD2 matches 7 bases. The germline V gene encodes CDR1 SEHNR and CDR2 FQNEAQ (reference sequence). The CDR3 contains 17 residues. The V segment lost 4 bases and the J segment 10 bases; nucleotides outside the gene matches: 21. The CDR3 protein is CASSSPTWRGSPWGQYF. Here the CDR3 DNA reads TGTGCCAGCAGCTCGCCGACCTGGCGGGGGTCCCCTTGGGGCCAGTACTTC.

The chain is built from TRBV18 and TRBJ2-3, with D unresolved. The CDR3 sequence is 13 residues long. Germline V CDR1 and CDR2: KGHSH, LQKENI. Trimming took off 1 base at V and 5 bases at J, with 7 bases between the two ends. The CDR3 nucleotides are TGTGCCAGCTCACCACGACAAATAGATACGCAGTATTTT. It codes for CASSPRQIDTQYF.

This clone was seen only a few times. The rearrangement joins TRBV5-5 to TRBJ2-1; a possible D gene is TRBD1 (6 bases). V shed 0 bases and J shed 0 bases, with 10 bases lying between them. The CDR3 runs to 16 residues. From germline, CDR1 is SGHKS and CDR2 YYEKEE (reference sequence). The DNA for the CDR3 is TGTGCCAGCAGCTTGGCGGGACACCTCTCCTACAATGAGCAGTTCTTC. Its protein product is CASSLAGHLSYNEQFF.

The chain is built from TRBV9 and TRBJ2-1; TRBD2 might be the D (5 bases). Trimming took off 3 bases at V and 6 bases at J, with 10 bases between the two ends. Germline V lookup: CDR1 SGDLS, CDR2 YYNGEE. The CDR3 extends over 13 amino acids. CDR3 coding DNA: TGTGCCAGCAGCGGCGGGCTAGCCAATGAGCAGTTCTTC. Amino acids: CASSGGLANEQFF.

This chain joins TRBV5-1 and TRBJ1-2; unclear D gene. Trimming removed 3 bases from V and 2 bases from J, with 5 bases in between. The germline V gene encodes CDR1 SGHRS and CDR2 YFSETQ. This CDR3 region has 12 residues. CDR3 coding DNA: TGCGCCAGCAGCTCACAGAACTATGGCTACACCTTC. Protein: CASSSQNYGYTF.

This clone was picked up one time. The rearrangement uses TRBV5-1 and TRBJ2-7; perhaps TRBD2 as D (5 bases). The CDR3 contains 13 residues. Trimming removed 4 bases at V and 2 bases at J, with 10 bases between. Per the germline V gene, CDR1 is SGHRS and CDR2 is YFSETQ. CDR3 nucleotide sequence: TGCGCCAGCAGCCGAGCGGATACCTACGAGCAGTACTTC. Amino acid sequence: CASSRADTYEQYF.

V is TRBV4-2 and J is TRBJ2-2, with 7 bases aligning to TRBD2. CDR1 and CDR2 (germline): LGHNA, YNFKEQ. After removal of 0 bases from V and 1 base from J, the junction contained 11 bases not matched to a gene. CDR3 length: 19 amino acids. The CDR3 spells CASSQDIGSGGLNTGELFF. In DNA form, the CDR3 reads TGTGCCAGCAGCCAAGATATCGGGTCGGGAGGTTTGAACACCGGGGAGCTGTTTTTT.

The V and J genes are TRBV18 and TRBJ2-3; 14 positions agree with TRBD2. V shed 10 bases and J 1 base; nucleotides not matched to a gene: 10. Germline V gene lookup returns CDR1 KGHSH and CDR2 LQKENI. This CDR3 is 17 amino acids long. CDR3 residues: CATSGTSGGKGTDTQYF. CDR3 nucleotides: TGTGCCACCTCGGGGACTAGCGGGGGAAAGGGCACAGATACGCAGTATTTT.